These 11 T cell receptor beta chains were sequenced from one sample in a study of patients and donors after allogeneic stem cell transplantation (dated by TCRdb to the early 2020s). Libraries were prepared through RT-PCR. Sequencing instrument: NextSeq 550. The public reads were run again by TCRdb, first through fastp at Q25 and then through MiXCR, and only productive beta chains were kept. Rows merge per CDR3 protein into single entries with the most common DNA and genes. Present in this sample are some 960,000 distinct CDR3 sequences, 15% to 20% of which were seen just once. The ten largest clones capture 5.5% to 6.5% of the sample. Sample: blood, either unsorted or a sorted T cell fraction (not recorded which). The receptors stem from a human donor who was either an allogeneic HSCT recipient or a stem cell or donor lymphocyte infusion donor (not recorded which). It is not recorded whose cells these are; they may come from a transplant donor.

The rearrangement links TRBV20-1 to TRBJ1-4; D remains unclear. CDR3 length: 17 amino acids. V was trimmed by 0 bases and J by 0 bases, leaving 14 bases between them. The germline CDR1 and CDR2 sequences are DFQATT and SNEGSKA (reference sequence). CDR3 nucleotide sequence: TGCAGTGCTAGAGATCGGTCGGGTCCCTCAACTAATGAAAAACTGTTTTTT. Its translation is CSARDRSGPSTNEKLFF.

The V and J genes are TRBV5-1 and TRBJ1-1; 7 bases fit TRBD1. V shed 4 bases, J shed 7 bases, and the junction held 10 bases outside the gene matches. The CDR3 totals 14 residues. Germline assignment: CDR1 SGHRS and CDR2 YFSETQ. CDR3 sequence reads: CASSRGTATGEAFF. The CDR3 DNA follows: TGCGCCAGCAGCCGGGGGACAGCGACGGGTGAAGCTTTCTTT. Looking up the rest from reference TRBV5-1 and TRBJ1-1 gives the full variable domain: KAGVTQTPRYLIKTRGQQVTLSCSPISGHRSVSWYQQTPGQGLQFLFEYFSETQRNKGNFPGRFSGRQFSNSRSEMNVSTLELGDSALYLCASSRGTATGEAFFGQGTRLTVV.

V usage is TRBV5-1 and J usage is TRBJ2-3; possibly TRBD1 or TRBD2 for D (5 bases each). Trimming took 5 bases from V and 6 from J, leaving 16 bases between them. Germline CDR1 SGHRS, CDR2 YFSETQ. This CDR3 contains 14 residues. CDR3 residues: CASSFWGSGDTQYF. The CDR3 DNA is TGCGCCAGCAGTTTCTGGGGGAGTGGCGATACGCAGTATTTT.

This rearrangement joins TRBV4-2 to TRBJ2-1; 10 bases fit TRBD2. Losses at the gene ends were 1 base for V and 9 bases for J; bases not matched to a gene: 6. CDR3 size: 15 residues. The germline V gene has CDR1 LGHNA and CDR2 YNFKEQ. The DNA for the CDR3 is TGTGCCAGCAGCCAAGTGAGCGGGGGGGCAAGTGAGCAGTTCTTC. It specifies CASSQVSGGASEQFF.

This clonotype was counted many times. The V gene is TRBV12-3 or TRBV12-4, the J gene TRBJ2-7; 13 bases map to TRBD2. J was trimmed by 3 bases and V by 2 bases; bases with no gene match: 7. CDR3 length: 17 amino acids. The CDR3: CASSLRGRTSGSYEQYF. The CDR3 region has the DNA TGTGCCAGCAGTTTAAGGGGAAGGACTAGCGGGAGCTACGAGCAGTACTTC.

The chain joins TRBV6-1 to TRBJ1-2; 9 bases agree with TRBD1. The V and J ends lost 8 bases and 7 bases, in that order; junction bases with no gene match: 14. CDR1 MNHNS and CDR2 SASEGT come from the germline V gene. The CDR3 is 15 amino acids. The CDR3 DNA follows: TGTGCCAGCTCTTCTCTGGACAGGGGCGTAGGTGGCTACACCTTC. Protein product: CASSSLDRGVGGYTF.

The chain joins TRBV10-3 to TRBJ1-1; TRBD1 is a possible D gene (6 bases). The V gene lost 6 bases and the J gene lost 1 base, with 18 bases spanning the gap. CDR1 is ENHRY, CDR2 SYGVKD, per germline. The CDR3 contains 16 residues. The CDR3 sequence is CAISGRGGKGNTEAFF. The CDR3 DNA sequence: TGTGCCATCAGCGGTCGAGGGGGTAAGGGGAACACTGAAGCTTTCTTT.

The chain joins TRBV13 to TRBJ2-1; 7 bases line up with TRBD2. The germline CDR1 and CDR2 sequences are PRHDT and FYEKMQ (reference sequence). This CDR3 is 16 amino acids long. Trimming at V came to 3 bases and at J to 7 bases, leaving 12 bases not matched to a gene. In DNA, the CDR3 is TGTGCCAGCAGCTTTTTTCGGCGGACTAGTCCGAATGAGCAGTTCTTC. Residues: CASSFFRRTSPNEQFF. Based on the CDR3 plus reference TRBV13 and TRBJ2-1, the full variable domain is AAGVIQSPRHLIKEKRETATLKCYPIPRHDTVYWYQQGPGQDPQFLISFYEKMQSDKGSIPDRFSAQQFSDYHSELNMSSLELGDSALYFCASSFFRRTSPNEQFFGPGTRLTVL.

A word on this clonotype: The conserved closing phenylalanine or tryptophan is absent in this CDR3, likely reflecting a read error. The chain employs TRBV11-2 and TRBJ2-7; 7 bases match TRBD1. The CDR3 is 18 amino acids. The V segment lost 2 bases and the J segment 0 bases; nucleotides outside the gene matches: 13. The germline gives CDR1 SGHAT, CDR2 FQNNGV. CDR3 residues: CASSLKATGAQSSYEQYS. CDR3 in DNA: TGTGCCAGCAGCTTAAAAGCCACAGGGGCTCAGAGCTCCTACGAGCAGTACTCC.

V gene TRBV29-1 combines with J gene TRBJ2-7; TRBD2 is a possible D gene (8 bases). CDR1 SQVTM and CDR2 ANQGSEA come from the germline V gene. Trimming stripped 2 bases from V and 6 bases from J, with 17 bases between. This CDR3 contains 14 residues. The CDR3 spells CSVEKGAAGGEQYF. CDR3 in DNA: TGCAGCGTTGAAAAGGGGGCCGCGGGGGGCGAGCAGTACTTC.

CDR3 amino acids: CASSSQIINYGYTF. The CDR3 coding sequence is TGTGCCAGCAGTTCCCAGATCATTAACTATGGCTACACCTTC. This rearrangement joins TRBV6-5 to TRBJ1-2, with D uncertain. Trimming cost V 4 bases and J 1 base, with 10 bases left between them. In germline, CDR1 is MNHEY, CDR2 SVGAGI. The CDR3 runs 14 residues.